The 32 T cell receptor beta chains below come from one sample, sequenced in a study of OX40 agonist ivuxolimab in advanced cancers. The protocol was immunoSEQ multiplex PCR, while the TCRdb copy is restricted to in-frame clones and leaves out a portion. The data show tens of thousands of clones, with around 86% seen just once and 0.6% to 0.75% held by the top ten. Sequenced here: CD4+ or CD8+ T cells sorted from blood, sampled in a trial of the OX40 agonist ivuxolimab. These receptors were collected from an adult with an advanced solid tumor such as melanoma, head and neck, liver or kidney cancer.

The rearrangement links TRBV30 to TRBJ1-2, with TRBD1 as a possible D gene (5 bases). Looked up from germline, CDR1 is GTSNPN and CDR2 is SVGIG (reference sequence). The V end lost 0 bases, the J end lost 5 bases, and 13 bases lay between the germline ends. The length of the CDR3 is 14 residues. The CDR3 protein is CAWSVGGSGYGYTF. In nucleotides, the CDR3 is TGTGCCTGGAGTGTCGGGGGAAGCGGGTATGGCTACACCTTC.

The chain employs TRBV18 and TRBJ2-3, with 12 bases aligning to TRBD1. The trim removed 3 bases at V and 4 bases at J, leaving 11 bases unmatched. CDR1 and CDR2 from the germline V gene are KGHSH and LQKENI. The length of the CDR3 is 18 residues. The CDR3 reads CASSPQNQGTGGADTQYF. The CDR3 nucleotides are TGTGCCAGCTCACCCCAGAATCAGGGGACAGGGGGCGCAGATACGCAGTATTTT.

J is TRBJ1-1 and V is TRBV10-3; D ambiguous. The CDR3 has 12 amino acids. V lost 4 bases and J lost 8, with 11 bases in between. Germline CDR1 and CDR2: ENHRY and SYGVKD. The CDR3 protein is CAISVEGREAFF. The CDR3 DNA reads TGTGCCATCAGTGTTGAGGGAAGGGAAGCTTTCTTT.

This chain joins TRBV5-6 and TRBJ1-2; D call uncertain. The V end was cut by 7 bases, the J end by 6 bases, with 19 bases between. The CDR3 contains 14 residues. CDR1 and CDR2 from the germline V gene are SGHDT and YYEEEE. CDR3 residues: CASVVRPLSHGYTF. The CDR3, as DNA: TGTGCCAGCGTTGTCCGACCCTTGTCTCATGGCTACACCTTC.

CDR3 residues: CATSRGDPPGTEAFF. The CDR3 DNA reads TGTGCCACCAGCAGAGGTGACCCCCCGGGAACTGAAGCTTTCTTT. The chain uses TRBV15 and TRBJ1-1; D gene uncertain. The CDR3 is made up of 15 amino acids. CDR1 is LNHNV and CDR2 is YYDKDF in the germline V gene (reference sequence). V shed 1 base and J shed 5 bases, with 14 bases lying between them.

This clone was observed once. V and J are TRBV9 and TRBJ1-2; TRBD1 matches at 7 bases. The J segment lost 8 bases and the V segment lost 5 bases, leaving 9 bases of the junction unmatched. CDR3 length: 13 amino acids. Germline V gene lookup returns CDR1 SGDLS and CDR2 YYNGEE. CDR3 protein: CASSVRQGGGYTF. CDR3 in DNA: TGTGCCAGCAGTGTCAGACAGGGTGGCGGCTACACCTTC.

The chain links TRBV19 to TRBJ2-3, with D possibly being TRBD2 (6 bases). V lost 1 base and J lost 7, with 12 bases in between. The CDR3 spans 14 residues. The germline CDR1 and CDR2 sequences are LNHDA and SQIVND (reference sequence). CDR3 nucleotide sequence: TGTGCCAGTAGTATAGGGAGGGCCTCATATACGCAGTATTTT. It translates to CASSIGRASYTQYF.

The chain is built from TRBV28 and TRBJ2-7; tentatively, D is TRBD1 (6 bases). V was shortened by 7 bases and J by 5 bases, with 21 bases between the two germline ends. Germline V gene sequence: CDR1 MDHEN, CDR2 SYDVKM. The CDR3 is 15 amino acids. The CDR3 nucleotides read TGTGCCAGCAAGCTGTGGGGCAGGGGTTTCCACGAGCAGTACTTC. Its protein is CASKLWGRGFHEQYF. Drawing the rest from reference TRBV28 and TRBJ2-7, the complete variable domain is DVKVTQSSRYLVKRTGEKVFLECVQDMDHENMFWYRQDPGLGLRLIYFSYDVKMKEKGDIPEGYSVSREKKERFSLILESASTNQTSMYLCASKLWGRGFHEQYFGPGTRLTVT.

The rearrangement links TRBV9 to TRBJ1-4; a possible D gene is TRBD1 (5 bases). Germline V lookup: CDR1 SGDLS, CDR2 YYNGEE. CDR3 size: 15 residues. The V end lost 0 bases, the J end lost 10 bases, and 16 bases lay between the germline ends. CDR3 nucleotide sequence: TGTGCCAGCAGCGTAGAAGGAACAGCGAGGGGAAAACTGTTTTTT. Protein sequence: CASSVEGTARGKLFF.

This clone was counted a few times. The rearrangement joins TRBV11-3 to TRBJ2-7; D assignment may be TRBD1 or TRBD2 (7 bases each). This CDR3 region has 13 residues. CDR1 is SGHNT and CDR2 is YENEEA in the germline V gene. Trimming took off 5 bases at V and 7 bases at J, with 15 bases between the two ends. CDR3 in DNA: TGTGCCAGCAGCCCAGGGGGGGCTCGGGAGCAGTACTTC. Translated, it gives CASSPGGAREQYF.

The CDR3 here is CASSQTGLGDIQYF. As DNA, the CDR3 is TGTGCCAGCAGCCAAACAGGGCTGGGGGACATTCAGTACTTC. The chain carries TRBV28 and TRBJ2-4, with D possibly being TRBD1 (6 bases). CDR3 size: 14 residues. Germline V gene data show CDR1 as MDHEN and CDR2 as SYDVKM. Between the trimmed V and J ends, which lost 6 bases and 8 bases, there was a span of 17 bases. The whole variable domain, remainder taken from reference TRBV28 and TRBJ2-4, is DVKVTQSSRYLVKRTGEKVFLECVQDMDHENMFWYRQDPGLGLRLIYFSYDVKMKEKGDIPEGYSVSREKKERFSLILESASTNQTSMYLCASSQTGLGDIQYFGAGTRLSVL.

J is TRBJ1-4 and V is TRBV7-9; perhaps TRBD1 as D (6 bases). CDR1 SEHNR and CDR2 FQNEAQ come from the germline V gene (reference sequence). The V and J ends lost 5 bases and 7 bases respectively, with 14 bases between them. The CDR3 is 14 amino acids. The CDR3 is CASSIRQDREKLFF. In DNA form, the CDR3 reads TGTGCCAGCAGCATTCGACAGGACCGTGAAAAACTGTTTTTT.

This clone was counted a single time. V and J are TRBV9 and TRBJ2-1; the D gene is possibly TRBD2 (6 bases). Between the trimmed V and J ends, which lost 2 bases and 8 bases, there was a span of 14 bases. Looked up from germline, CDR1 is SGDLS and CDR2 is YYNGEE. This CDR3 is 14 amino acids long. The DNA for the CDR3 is TGTGCCAGCAGCGTTTCAACTAGCATGCATGAGCAGTTCTTC. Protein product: CASSVSTSMHEQFF. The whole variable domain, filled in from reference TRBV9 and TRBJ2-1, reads DSGVTQTPKHLITATGQRVTLRCSPRSGDLSVYWYQQSLDQGLQFLIQYYNGEERAKGNILERFSAQQFPDLHSELNLSSLELGDSALYFCASSVSTSMHEQFFGPGTRLTVL.

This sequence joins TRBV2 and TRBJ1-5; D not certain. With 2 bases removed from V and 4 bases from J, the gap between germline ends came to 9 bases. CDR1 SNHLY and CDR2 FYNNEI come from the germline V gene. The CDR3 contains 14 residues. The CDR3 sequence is CASSESTPNQPQHF. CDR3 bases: TGTGCCAGCAGTGAATCTACACCTAATCAGCCCCAGCATTTT. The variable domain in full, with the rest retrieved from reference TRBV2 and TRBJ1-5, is EPEVTQTPSHQVTQMGQEVILRCVPISNHLYFYWYRQILGQKVEFLVSFYNNEISEKSEIFDDQFSVERPDGSNFTLKIRSTKLEDSAMYFCASSESTPNQPQHFGDGTRLSIL.

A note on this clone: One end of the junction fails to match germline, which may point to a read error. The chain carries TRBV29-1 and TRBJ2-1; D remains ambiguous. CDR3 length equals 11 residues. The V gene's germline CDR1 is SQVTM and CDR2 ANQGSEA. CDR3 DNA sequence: TGCAGCGGTGAATCGGTGAATGAGCAGTTCTTC. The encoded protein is CSGESVNEQFF.

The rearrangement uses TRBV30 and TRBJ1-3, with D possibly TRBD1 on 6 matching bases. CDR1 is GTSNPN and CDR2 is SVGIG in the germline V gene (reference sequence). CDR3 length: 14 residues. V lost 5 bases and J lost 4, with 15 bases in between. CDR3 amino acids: CAWGQLGSGNTIYF. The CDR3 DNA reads TGTGCCTGGGGACAGCTCGGGTCGGGAAACACCATATATTTT. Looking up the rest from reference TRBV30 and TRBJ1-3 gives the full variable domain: SQTIHQWPATLVQPVGSPLSLECTVEGTSNPNLYWYRQAAGRGLQLLFYSVGIGQISSEVPQNLSASRPQDRQFILSSKKLLLSDSGFYLCAWGQLGSGNTIYFGEGSWLTVV.

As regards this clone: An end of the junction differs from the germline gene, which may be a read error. Here the CDR3 DNA reads TGTGCCACCAGCCGAGAGACTAGCCCCTCCTACGAGCAGTACTTC. Protein product: CATSRETSPSYEQYF. The chain uses TRBV15 and TRBJ2-7, with 7 bases matching TRBD2. CDR1 is LNHNV, CDR2 YYDKDF, per germline (reference sequence). This CDR3 is 15 amino acids long.

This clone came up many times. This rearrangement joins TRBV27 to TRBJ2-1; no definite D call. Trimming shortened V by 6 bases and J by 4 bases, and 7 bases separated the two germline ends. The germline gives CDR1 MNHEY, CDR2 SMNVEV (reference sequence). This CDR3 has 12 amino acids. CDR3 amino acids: CASSTEYNEQFF. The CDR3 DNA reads TGTGCCAGCAGCACGGAGTACAATGAGCAGTTCTTC.

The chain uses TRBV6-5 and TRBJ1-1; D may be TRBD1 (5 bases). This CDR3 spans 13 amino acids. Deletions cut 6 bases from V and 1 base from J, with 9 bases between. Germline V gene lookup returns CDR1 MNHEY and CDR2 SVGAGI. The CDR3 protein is CASRSQENTEAFF. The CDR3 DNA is TGTGCCAGCAGATCACAGGAGAACACTGAAGCTTTCTTT.

CDR3: CASSELRVGEQYF. The CDR3 nucleotides are TGTGCCAGCAGTGAATTGAGGGTCGGCGAGCAGTACTTC. The chain uses TRBV6-1 and TRBJ2-7; possibly TRBD2 for D (5 bases). The length of the CDR3 is 13 residues. V was clipped by 2 bases and J by 6 bases, with 11 bases between them. Germline-derived CDR1 and CDR2 are MNHNS and SASEGT.

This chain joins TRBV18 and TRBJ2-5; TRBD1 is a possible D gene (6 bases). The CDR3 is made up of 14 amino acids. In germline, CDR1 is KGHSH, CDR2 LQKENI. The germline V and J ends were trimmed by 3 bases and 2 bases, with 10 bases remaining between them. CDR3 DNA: TGTGCCAGCTCACCGCCCGGACAGCAAGAGACCCAGTACTTC. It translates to CASSPPGQQETQYF.

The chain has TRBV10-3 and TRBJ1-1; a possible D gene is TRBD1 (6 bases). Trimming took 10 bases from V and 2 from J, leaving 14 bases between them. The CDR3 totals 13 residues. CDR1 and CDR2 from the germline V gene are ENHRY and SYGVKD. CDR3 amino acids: CATLRGVNTEAFF. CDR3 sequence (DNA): TGTGCCACCCTGAGGGGGGTAAACACTGAAGCTTTCTTT.

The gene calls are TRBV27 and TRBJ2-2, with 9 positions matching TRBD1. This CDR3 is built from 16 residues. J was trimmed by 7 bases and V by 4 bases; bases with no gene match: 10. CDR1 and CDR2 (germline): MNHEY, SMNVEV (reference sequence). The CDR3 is CASSSSRDREFGELFF. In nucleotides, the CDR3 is TGTGCCAGCAGTTCTTCCCGGGACAGGGAGTTCGGGGAGCTGTTTTTT.

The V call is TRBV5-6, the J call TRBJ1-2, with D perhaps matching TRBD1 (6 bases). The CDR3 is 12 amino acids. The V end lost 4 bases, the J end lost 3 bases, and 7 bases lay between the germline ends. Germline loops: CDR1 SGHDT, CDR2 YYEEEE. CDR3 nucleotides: TGTGCCAGCAGCAGGACAGACTATGGCTACACCTTC. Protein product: CASSRTDYGYTF.

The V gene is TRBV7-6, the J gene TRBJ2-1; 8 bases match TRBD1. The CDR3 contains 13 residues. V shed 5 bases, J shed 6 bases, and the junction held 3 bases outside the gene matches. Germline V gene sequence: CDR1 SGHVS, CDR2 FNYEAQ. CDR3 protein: CASSGQGFNEQFF. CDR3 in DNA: TGTGCCAGCAGCGGACAGGGCTTCAATGAGCAGTTCTTC.

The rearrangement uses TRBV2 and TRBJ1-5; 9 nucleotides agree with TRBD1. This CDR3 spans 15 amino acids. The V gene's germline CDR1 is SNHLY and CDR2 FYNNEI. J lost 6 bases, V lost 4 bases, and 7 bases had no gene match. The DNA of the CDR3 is TGTGCCAGCAGTGTTGGGGACAGGGAGGGTCAGCCCCAGCATTTT. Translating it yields CASSVGDREGQPQHF. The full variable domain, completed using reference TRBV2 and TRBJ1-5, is EPEVTQTPSHQVTQMGQEVILRCVPISNHLYFYWYRQILGQKVEFLVSFYNNEISEKSEIFDDQFSVERPDGSNFTLKIRSTKLEDSAMYFCASSVGDREGQPQHFGDGTRLSIL.

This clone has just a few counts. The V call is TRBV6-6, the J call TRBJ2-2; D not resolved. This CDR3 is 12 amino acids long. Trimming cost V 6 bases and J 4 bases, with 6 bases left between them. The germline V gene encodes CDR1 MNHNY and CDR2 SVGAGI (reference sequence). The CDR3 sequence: CASSLPTGELFF. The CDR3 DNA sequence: TGTGCCAGCAGCCTGCCCACCGGGGAGCTGTTTTTT.

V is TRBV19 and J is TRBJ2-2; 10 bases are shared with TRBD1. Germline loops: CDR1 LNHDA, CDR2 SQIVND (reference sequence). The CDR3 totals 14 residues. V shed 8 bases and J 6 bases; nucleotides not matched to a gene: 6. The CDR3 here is CASGTGATAGELFF. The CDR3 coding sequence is TGTGCCAGTGGGACAGGGGCGACAGCCGGGGAGCTGTTTTTT.

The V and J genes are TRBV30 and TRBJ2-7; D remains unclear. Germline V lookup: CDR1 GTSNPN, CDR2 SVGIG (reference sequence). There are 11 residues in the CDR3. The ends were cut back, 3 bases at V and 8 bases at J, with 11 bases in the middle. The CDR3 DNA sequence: TGTGCCTGGAGAGGCAGGAACAAGCAGTACTTC. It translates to CAWRGRNKQYF.

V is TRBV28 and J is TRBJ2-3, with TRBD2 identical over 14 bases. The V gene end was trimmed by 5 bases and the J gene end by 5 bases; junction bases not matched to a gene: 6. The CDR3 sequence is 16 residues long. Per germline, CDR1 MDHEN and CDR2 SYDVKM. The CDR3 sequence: CASSSSGLAGGDTQYF. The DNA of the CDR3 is TGTGCCAGCAGTAGCTCCGGACTAGCGGGAGGAGATACGCAGTATTTT.

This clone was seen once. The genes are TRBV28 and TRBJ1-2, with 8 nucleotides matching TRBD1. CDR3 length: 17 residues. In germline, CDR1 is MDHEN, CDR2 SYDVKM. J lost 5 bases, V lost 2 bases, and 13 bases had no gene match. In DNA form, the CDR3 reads TGTGCCAGCAGTTTAGTGGGACAGGAAATATTAGGGTATGGCTACACCTTC. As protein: CASSLVGQEILGYGYTF.

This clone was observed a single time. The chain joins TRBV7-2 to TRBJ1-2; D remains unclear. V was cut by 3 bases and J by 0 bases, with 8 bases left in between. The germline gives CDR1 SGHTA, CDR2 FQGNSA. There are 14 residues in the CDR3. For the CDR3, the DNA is TGTGCCAGCAGCTTTCCAGACACTAACTATGGCTACACCTTC. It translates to CASSFPDTNYGYTF.